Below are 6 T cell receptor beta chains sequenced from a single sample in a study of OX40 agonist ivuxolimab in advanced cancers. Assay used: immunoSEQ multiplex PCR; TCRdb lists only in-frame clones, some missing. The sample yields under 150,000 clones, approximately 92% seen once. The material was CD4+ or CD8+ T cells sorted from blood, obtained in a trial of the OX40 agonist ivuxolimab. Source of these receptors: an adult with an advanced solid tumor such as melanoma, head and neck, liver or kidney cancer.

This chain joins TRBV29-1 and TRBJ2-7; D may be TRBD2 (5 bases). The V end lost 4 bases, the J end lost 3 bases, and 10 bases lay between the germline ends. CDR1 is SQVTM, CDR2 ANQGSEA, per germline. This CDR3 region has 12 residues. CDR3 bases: TGCAGCGTTGGTGAGGGTATCTACGAGCAGTACTTC. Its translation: CSVGEGIYEQYF.

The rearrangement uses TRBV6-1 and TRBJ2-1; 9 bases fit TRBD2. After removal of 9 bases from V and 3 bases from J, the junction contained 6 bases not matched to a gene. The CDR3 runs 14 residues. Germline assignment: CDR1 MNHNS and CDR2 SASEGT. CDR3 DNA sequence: TGTGCCAGTAGAGTTAGCGGGGGCTACAATGAGCAGTTCTTC. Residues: CASRVSGGYNEQFF.

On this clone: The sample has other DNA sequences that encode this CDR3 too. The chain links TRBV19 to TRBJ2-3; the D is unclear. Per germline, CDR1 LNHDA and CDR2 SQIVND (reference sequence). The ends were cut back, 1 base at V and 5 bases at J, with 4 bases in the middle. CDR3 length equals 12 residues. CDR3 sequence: CASSIVGDTQYF. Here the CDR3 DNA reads TGTGCCAGTAGTATAGTGGGAGATACGCAGTATTTT. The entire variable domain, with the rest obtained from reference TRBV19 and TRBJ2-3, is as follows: DGGITQSPKYLFRKEGQNVTLSCEQNLNHDAMYWYRQDPGQGLRLIYYSQIVNDFQKGDIAEGYSVSREKKESFPLTVTSAQKNPTAFYLCASSIVGDTQYFGPGTRLTVL.

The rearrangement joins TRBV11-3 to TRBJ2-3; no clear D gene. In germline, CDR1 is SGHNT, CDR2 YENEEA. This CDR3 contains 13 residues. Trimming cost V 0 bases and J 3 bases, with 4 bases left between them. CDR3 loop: CASSLDQTDTQYF. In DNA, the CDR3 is TGTGCCAGCAGCTTAGACCAAACAGATACGCAGTATTTT.

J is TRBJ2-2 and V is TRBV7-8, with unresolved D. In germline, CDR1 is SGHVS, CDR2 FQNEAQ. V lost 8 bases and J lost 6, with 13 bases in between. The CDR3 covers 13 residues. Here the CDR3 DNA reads TGTGCCAGCCTCGAAAATCGGGCCGGGGAGCTGTTTTTT. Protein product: CASLENRAGELFF. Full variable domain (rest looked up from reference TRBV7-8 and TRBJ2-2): GAGVSQSPRYKVAKRGQDVALRCDPISGHVSLFWYQQALGQGPEFLTYFQNEAQLDKSGLPSDRFFAERPEGSVSTLKIQRTQQEDSAVYLCASLENRAGELFFGEGSRLTVL.

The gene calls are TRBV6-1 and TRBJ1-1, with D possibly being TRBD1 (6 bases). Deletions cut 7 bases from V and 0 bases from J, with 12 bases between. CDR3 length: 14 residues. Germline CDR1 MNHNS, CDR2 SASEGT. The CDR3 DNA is TGTGCCAGCATTGTCAGGGGAATGAACACTGAAGCTTTCTTT. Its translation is CASIVRGMNTEAFF.